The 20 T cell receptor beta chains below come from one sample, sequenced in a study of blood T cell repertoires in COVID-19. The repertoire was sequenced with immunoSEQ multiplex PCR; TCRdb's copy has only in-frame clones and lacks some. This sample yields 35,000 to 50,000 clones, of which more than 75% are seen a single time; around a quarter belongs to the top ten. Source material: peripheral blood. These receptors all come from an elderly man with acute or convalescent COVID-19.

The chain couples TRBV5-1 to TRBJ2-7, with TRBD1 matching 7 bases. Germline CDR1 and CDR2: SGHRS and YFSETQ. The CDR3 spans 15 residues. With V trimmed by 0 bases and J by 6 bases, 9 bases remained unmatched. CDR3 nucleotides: TGCGCCAGCAGCTTGGCCTGGGGACAGCTGGGCGAGCAGTACTTC. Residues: CASSLAWGQLGEQYF.

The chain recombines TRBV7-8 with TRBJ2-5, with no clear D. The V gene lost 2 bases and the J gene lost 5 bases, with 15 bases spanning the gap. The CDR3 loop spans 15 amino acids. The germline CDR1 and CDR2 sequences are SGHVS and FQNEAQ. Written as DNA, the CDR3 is TGTGCCAGCAGCTTAAGAGGCATCCCGACGGAGACCCAGTACTTC. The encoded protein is CASSLRGIPTETQYF. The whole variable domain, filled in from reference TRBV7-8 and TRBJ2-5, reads GAGVSQSPRYKVAKRGQDVALRCDPISGHVSLFWYQQALGQGPEFLTYFQNEAQLDKSGLPSDRFFAERPEGSVSTLKIQRTQQEDSAVYLCASSLRGIPTETQYFGPGTRLLVL.

This CDR3 is CASAPGTGNYNEQFF. The CDR3 DNA is TGTGCCAGCGCACCCGGGACAGGGAATTACAATGAGCAGTTCTTC. J is TRBJ2-1 and V is TRBV9, with TRBD1 identical over 9 bases. CDR1 and CDR2 from the germline V gene are SGDLS and YYNGEE. V was pared by 7 bases and J by 4 bases, with 9 bases of the junction left unmatched. The CDR3 sequence is 15 residues long.

The CDR3, as DNA: TGTGCCAGCGCTAACCCCGAGACCCAGTACTTC. Translating gives CASANPETQYF. This sequence joins TRBV19 and TRBJ2-5; D gene uncertain. The CDR3 contains 11 residues. Germline assignment: CDR1 LNHDA and CDR2 SQIVND (reference sequence). Trimming left V 9 bases short and J 5 bases short, with 10 bases between.

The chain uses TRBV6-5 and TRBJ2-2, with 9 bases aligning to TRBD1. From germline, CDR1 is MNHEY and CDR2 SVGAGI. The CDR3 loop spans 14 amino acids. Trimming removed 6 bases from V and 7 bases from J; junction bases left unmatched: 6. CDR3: CASRRTGGGGELFF. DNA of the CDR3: TGTGCCAGCAGGCGAACAGGGGGCGGCGGGGAGCTGTTTTTT.

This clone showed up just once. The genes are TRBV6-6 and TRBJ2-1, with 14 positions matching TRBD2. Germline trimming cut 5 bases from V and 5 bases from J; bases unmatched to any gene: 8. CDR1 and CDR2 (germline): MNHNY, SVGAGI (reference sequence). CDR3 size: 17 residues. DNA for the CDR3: TGTGCCAGCAGTCAGGGACTAGCGGGAGTTTTAGACAATGAGCAGTTCTTC. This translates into CASSQGLAGVLDNEQFF.

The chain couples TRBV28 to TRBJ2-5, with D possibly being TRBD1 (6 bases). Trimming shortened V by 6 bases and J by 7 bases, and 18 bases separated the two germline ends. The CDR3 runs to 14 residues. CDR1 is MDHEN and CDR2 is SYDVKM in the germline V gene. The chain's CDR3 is CASSSGTTRGTQYF. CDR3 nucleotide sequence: TGTGCCAGCAGCTCAGGGACAACCCGAGGGACCCAGTACTTC.

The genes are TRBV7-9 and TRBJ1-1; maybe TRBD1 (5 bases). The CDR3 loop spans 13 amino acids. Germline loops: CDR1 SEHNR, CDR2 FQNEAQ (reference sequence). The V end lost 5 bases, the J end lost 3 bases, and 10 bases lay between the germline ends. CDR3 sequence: CASSPRQYTEAFF. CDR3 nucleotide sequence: TGTGCCAGCAGCCCCCGACAGTACACTGAAGCTTTCTTT.

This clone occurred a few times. Written as DNA, the CDR3 is TGTGCCAGCAGCCAGACAGGGGTCAATTCACCCCTCCACTTT. It codes for CASSQTGVNSPLHF. This sequence joins TRBV3-1 (or the pseudogene TRBV3-2) and TRBJ1-6; 8 bases fit TRBD1. J lost 7 bases, V lost 3 bases, and 2 bases had no gene match. Germline CDR1 LGHDT, CDR2 YNNKEL (reference sequence). The CDR3 sequence is 14 residues long.

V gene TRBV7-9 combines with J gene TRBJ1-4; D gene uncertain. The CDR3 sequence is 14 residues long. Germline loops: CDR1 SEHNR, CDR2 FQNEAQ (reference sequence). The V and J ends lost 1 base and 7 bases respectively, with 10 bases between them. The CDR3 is CASSLGSTGEKLFF. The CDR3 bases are TGTGCCAGCAGCTTAGGTTCGACTGGTGAAAAACTGTTTTTT.

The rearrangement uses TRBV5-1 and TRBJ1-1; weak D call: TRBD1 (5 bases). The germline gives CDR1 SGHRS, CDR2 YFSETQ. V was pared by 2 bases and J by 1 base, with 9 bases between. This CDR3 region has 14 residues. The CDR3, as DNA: TGCGCCAGCAGCTTTGGGCAGGGGAACACTGAAGCTTTCTTT. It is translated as CASSFGQGNTEAFF.

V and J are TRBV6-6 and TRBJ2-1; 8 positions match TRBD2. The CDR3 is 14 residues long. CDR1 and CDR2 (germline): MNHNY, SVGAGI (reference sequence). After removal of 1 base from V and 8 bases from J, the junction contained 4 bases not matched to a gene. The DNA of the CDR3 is TGTGCCAGCAGTTACTGGGGACTAGGGGATGAGCAGTTCTTC. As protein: CASSYWGLGDEQFF.

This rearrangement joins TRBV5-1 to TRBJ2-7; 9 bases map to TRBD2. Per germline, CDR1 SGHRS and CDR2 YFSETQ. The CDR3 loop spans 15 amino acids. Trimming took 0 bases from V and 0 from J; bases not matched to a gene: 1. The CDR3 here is CASSLGLADSYEQYF. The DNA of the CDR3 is TGCGCCAGCAGCTTGGGACTAGCGGACTCCTACGAGCAGTACTTC.

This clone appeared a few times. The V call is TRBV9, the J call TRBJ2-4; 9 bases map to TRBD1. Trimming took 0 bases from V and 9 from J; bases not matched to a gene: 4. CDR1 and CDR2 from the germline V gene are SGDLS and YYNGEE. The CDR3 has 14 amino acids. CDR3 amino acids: CASSVGTGDPIQYF. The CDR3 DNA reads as TGTGCCAGCAGCGTAGGGACAGGGGACCCCATTCAGTACTTC.

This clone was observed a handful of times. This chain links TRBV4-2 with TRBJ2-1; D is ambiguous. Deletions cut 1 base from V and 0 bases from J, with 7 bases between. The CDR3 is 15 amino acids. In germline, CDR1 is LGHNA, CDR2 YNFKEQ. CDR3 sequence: CASSQVGDSYNEQFF. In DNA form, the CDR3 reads TGTGCCAGCAGCCAAGTCGGTGACTCCTACAATGAGCAGTTCTTC.

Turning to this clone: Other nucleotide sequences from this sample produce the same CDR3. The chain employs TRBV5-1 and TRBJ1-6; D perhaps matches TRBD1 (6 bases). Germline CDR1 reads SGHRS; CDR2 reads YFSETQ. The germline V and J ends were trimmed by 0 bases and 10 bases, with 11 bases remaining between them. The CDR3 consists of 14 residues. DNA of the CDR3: TGCGCCAGCAGCTTGGCGGGGGGCGACTCACCCCTCCACTTT. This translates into CASSLAGGDSPLHF.

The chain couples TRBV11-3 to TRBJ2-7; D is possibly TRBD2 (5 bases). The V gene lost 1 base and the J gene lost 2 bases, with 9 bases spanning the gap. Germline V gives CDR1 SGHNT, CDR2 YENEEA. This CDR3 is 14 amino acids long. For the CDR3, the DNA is TGTGCCAGCAGCTTAGGGACGGGAACCTACGAGCAGTACTTC. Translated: CASSLGTGTYEQYF.

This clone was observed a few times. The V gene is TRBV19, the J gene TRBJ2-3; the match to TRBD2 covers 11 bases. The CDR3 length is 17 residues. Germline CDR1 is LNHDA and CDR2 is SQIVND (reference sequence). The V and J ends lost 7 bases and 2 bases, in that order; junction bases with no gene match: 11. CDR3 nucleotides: TGTGCCAGTACCAGGACCGGGACTAGCGGAGCCACAGATACGCAGTATTTT. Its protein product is CASTRTGTSGATDTQYF.

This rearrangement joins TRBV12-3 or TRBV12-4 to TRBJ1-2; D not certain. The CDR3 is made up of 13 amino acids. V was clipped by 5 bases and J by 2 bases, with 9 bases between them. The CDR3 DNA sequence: TGTGCCAGCAGTCGGGTCACAAACTATGGCTACACCTTC. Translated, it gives CASSRVTNYGYTF.

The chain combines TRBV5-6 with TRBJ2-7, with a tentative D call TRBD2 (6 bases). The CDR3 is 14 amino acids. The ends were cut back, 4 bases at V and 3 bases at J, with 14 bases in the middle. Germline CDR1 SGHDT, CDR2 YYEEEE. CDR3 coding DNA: TGTGCCAGCAGCCCCAGACTAGATAGCTACGAGCAGTACTTC. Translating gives CASSPRLDSYEQYF.